This T cell receptor beta chain was documented in a study of blood T cell repertoires in COVID-19. Clones were read by immunoSEQ multiplex PCR, and TCRdb kept only the in-frame ones, dropping some. This repertoire shows around 50,000 clones, more than 80% found once; its top ten account for 0.95% to 1.1%. For this clone: The junction differs from germline at one of its ends, possibly a read error.

The TCR originated in a man aged 55 to 70 with COVID-19, enrolled during active disease. Sequenced input: peripheral blood.

The CDR3 here is CASSDRAPTF. CDR3 in DNA: TGTGCCAGCAGCGACAGGGCACCAACCTTC. The J gene is TRBJ2-7, the V gene TRBV2; 7 bases are a match to TRBD1. Germline V gene lookup returns CDR1 SNHLY and CDR2 FYNNEI. The CDR3 is made up of 10 amino acids. Supplemented by reference TRBV2 and TRBJ2-7, the full variable domain reads EPEVTQTPSHQVTQMGQEVILRCVPISNHLYFYWYRQILGQKVEFLVSFYNNEISEKSEIFDDQFSVERPDGSNFTLKIRSTKLEDSAMYFCASSDRAPTFGPGTRLTVT.